These 23 T cell receptor beta chains were sequenced from one sample in a study of blood T cell repertoires in COVID-19. Some clones are missing from TCRdb's copy, which holds only in-frame ones; the method was immunoSEQ multiplex PCR. The sample yields approximately 70,000 clones, approximately 88% seen once. The sequencing sample was made of peripheral blood. These receptor sequences come from a human donor in a cohort sampled during active COVID-19.

In its sample, this clone is medium-sized (0.01 to 0.1%). The rearrangement links TRBV28 to TRBJ2-7; unclear D gene. V lost 4 bases and J 4 bases, leaving 11 bases between the germline ends. Germline V lookup: CDR1 MDHEN, CDR2 SYDVKM. This CDR3 has 13 amino acids. CDR3 nucleotide sequence: TGTGCCAGCAGTTCCAAGTCCGGGTACGAGCAGTACTTC. Residues: CASSSKSGYEQYF.

The sample holds a few counts of this clone. The rearrangement joins TRBV7-9 to TRBJ1-2; 9 bases match TRBD1. The CDR3 consists of 13 residues. The junction had 4 bases not matched to a gene; V was cut back by 5 bases and J by 6 bases. The germline gives CDR1 SEHNR, CDR2 FQNEAQ (reference sequence). This CDR3 is CASSPGQGDGYTF. CDR3 nucleotides: TGTGCCAGCAGCCCGGGACAGGGCGATGGCTACACCTTC.

The V call is TRBV7-2, the J call TRBJ1-4; D is unresolved. V gave up 5 bases and J gave up 8 bases, with 15 bases separating them. CDR3 length: 14 residues. Germline V gene lookup returns CDR1 SGHTA and CDR2 FQGNSA. Here the CDR3 DNA reads TGTGCCAGCAGCCCCAGGACTGGAAAAGAAAAACTGTTTTTT. This codes for CASSPRTGKEKLFF.

The J gene is TRBJ2-5, the V gene TRBV4-2, with TRBD1 matching 7 bases. CDR3 length: 16 amino acids. Germline loops: CDR1 LGHNA, CDR2 YNFKEQ. The junction had 8 bases not matched to a gene; V was cut back by 2 bases and J by 2 bases. CDR3 sequence reads: CASSQWDRETQETQYF. As DNA, the CDR3 is TGTGCCAGCAGCCAATGGGACAGAGAAACTCAAGAGACCCAGTACTTC.

The chain recombines TRBV2 with TRBJ1-2; TRBD1 matches 7 bases. CDR3 length equals 17 residues. V lost 0 bases to trimming and J lost 2 bases; unmatched junction nucleotides: 9. CDR1 and CDR2 from the germline V gene are SNHLY and FYNNEI. The CDR3 loop is CASSEADFRTGNYGYTF. CDR3 sequence (DNA): TGTGCCAGCAGTGAAGCCGATTTTAGGACAGGAAACTATGGCTACACCTTC. The full variable domain, rest sourced from reference TRBV2 and TRBJ1-2, is EPEVTQTPSHQVTQMGQEVILRCVPISNHLYFYWYRQILGQKVEFLVSFYNNEISEKSEIFDDQFSVERPDGSNFTLKIRSTKLEDSAMYFCASSEADFRTGNYGYTFGSGTRLTVV.

This chain connects TRBV7-9 to TRBJ1-3; D may be TRBD1 (6 bases). The CDR3 totals 14 residues. Trimming took 5 bases from V and 4 from J, leaving 12 bases between them. Germline lookup yields CDR1 SEHNR and CDR2 FQNEAQ (reference sequence). CDR3 nucleotide sequence: TGTGCCAGCAGCCCCGGCACAGGGGGAAACACCATATATTTT. This codes for CASSPGTGGNTIYF.

This clone was seen once. The chain joins TRBV18 to TRBJ2-1, with D possibly matching TRBD1 (6 bases). Germline V lookup: CDR1 KGHSH, CDR2 LQKENI. The V gene lost 6 bases and the J gene lost 4 bases, with 19 bases spanning the gap. The CDR3 loop spans 16 amino acids. The CDR3 coding sequence is TGTGCCAGCTCCCCCAGGCAGGGGCCGAGGTACAATGAGCAGTTCTTC. Translating it yields CASSPRQGPRYNEQFF.

This chain links TRBV7-2 with TRBJ2-7, with a weak D call TRBD2 (5 bases). Germline V gene sequence: CDR1 SGHTA, CDR2 FQGNSA. This CDR3 has 12 amino acids. With 1 base removed from V and 6 bases from J, the gap between germline ends came to 7 bases. The CDR3 DNA reads TGTGCCAGCAGCTTAGAACGGGGCGAGCAGTACTTC. Encoded protein: CASSLERGEQYF.

This chain links TRBV19 with TRBJ2-4; 7 bases are a match to TRBD1. CDR3 length: 13 amino acids. The germline V gene has CDR1 LNHDA and CDR2 SQIVND (reference sequence). J lost 10 bases, V lost 6 bases, and 9 bases had no gene match. The CDR3 bases are TGTGCCAGTAGGCTTGACAGGGAGCTAATTCAGTACTTC. It specifies CASRLDRELIQYF.

This chain uses TRBV5-5 with TRBJ1-3; D gene unclear. The V gene's germline CDR1 is SGHKS and CDR2 YYEKEE (reference sequence). The V gene lost 6 bases and the J gene lost 0 bases, with 10 bases spanning the gap. The CDR3 has 14 amino acids. The CDR3 DNA is TGTGCCAGCACCTACAGAGACTCTGGAAACACCATATATTTT. This sequence encodes CASTYRDSGNTIYF.

This clone has more than one count but fewer than ten. The chain couples TRBV5-4 to TRBJ2-7; 7 positions match TRBD1. Losses at the gene ends were 4 bases for V and 5 bases for J; bases not matched to a gene: 3. The CDR3 is made up of 12 amino acids. Germline V gene data show CDR1 as SGHNT and CDR2 as YYREEE (reference sequence). DNA for the CDR3: TGTGCCAGCAGCCTAGACAGGGACGAGCAGTACTTC. As protein: CASSLDRDEQYF. Filled out from reference TRBV5-4 and TRBJ2-7, the complete variable domain reads ETGVTQSPTHLIKTRGQQVTLRCSSQSGHNTVSWYQQALGQGPQFIFQYYREEENGRGNFPPRFSGLQFPNYSSELNVNALELDDSALYLCASSLDRDEQYFGPGTRLTVT.

The chain is built from TRBV6-1 and TRBJ2-7; a possible D gene is TRBD2 (6 bases). This CDR3 has 13 amino acids. V was pared by 3 bases and J by 7 bases, with 13 bases between. Germline V gene lookup returns CDR1 MNHNS and CDR2 SASEGT. The CDR3 is CASSDLNGGEQYF. In DNA form, the CDR3 reads TGTGCCAGCAGTGATCTCAATGGGGGGGAGCAGTACTTC.

A single count supports this clone. This chain connects TRBV23-1 to TRBJ2-1; TRBD1 agrees at 10 bases. TRBV23-1 is placed among ORFs of uncertain function. The CDR3 is made up of 14 amino acids. The ends lost 3 bases at V and 12 bases at J; junction bases unmatched: 8. Written as DNA, the CDR3 is TGCGCCAGCAGTCAGCGACAGGGGGCGCGAATGCAGTTCTTC. This translates into CASSQRQGARMQFF.

This clone was counted only a few times. The chain is built from TRBV10-3 and TRBJ1-2; a possible D gene is TRBD1 (5 bases). The CDR3 sequence is 15 residues long. Trimming took 0 bases from V and 4 from J, leaving 12 bases between them. The V gene's germline CDR1 is ENHRY and CDR2 SYGVKD. CDR3 sequence reads: CAISESASGGYGYTF. In DNA, the CDR3 is TGTGCCATCAGTGAGTCGGCAAGCGGGGGCTATGGCTACACCTTC.

This clone was counted only a few times. V usage is TRBV7-9 and J usage is TRBJ2-7, with TRBD1 identical over 7 bases. The CDR3 runs 14 residues. Germline V gives CDR1 SEHNR, CDR2 FQNEAQ (reference sequence). V shed 5 bases, J shed 7 bases, and the junction held 11 bases outside the gene matches. Written as DNA, the CDR3 is TGTGCCAGCAGCGCCTGGGACAGCCCCGAGGAGCAGTACTTC. Protein sequence: CASSAWDSPEEQYF. Variable domain in full (rest from reference TRBV7-9 and TRBJ2-7): DTGVSQNPRHKITKRGQNVTFRCDPISEHNRLYWYRQTLGQGPEFLTYFQNEAQLEKSRLLSDRFSAERPKGSFSTLEIQRTEQGDSAMYLCASSAWDSPEEQYFGPGTRLTVT.

V and J are TRBV2 and TRBJ1-3, with a possible D match to TRBD1 (6 bases). Trimming left V 8 bases short and J 0 bases short, with 17 bases between. This CDR3 comprises 16 residues. CDR1 and CDR2 (germline): SNHLY, FYNNEI. The CDR3 spells CASEGGLAFSGNTIYF. CDR3 bases: TGTGCCAGCGAGGGGGGACTAGCTTTCTCTGGAAACACCATATATTTT. Full variable domain (outside the CDR3, taken from reference TRBV2 and TRBJ1-3): EPEVTQTPSHQVTQMGQEVILRCVPISNHLYFYWYRQILGQKVEFLVSFYNNEISEKSEIFDDQFSVERPDGSNFTLKIRSTKLEDSAMYFCASEGGLAFSGNTIYFGEGSWLTVV.

This chain links TRBV19 with TRBJ2-7; weak D call: TRBD2 (5 bases). The germline CDR1 and CDR2 sequences are LNHDA and SQIVND (reference sequence). Trimming took off 2 bases at V and 6 bases at J, with 14 bases between the two ends. CDR3 length: 14 residues. The CDR3 DNA is TGTGCCAGTAGTATAACTCGGGGTTACGGCGAGCAGTACTTC. Protein: CASSITRGYGEQYF. Drawing the rest from reference TRBV19 and TRBJ2-7, the complete variable domain is DGGITQSPKYLFRKEGQNVTLSCEQNLNHDAMYWYRQDPGQGLRLIYYSQIVNDFQKGDIAEGYSVSREKKESFPLTVTSAQKNPTAFYLCASSITRGYGEQYFGPGTRLTVT.

This clone was seen a single time. Written as DNA, the CDR3 is TGTGCCAGCAGCTCGGGCCCCACGGGAGAGCAGTACTTC. It encodes CASSSGPTGEQYF. This rearrangement joins TRBV11-3 to TRBJ2-7; a possible D gene is TRBD2 (5 bases). Trimming stripped 4 bases from V and 7 bases from J, with 14 bases between. The CDR3 covers 13 residues. The germline gives CDR1 SGHNT, CDR2 YENEEA.

The gene calls are TRBV5-6 and TRBJ2-5; 11 bases are a match to TRBD1. With V trimmed by 4 bases and J by 1 base, 3 bases remained unmatched. The CDR3 extends over 15 amino acids. CDR1 is SGHDT, CDR2 YYEEEE, per germline. CDR3 sequence reads: CASSGQGASQETQYF. The CDR3 DNA sequence: TGTGCCAGCAGCGGACAGGGGGCGAGCCAAGAGACCCAGTACTTC.

The chain uses TRBV9 and TRBJ2-5; tentative D call: TRBD2 (6 bases). Trimming pared 1 base from V and 4 bases from J, leaving 17 bases between. The CDR3 length is 16 residues. Germline CDR1 is SGDLS and CDR2 is YYNGEE. The CDR3 DNA sequence: TGTGCCAGCAGCGTATGGGACTCCCAGGCAGGAGAGACCCAGTACTTC. It encodes CASSVWDSQAGETQYF.

Points on this clone: An end of the junction does not agree with germline; a read error may underlie this. The chain combines TRBV19 with TRBJ1-1, with D possibly TRBD1 on 5 matching bases. CDR1 is LNHDA, CDR2 SQIVND, per germline (reference sequence). The CDR3 consists of 13 residues. The CDR3 reads CASIIPGGTEAFF. The DNA for the CDR3 is TGTGCCAGTATTATACCGGGGGGCACTGAAGCTTTCTTT.

V gene TRBV30 combines with J gene TRBJ2-3, with D possibly TRBD1 on 7 matching bases. The CDR3 extends over 16 amino acids. The V end was cut by 2 bases, the J end by 4 bases, with 19 bases between. Germline CDR1 and CDR2: GTSNPN and SVGIG (reference sequence). The CDR3 DNA follows: TGTGCCTGGAGTAGGGTGCGACAGGGAGGCGCAGATACGCAGTATTTT. It specifies CAWSRVRQGGADTQYF.

This clone came up once. V gene TRBV5-4 combines with J gene TRBJ1-4; 9 bases are shared with TRBD1. After removal of 3 bases from V and 5 bases from J, the junction contained 2 bases not matched to a gene. This CDR3 spans 14 amino acids. Germline V lookup: CDR1 SGHNT, CDR2 YYREEE (reference sequence). Here the CDR3 DNA reads TGTGCCAGCAGCTGGACAGGGGAGAATGAAAAACTGTTTTTT. Amino acid sequence: CASSWTGENEKLFF.